This TCR beta chain was captured by sequencing in a study of OX40 agonist ivuxolimab in advanced cancers. Study outcomes and limitations: Dose levels from 0.1 to 3.0 mg/kg saw CD4+ and CD8+ blood T cells expand clonally by week 6.

The ends lost 4 bases at V and 10 bases at J; junction bases unmatched: 5. The CDR3 sequence is 14 residues long. Germline lookup yields CDR1 SGHAT and CDR2 FQNNGV. Some clones are missing from TCRdb's copy, which holds only in-frame ones; the method was immunoSEQ multiplex PCR. The sample carries about 94,000 clones, roughly 84% recorded once. With regard to this clone: Antigen specificity is unknown.

Patients with autoimmune history or systemic immunosuppression were excluded. The starting material was CD4+ or CD8+ T cells sorted from blood, obtained in a trial of the OX40 agonist ivuxolimab. The TCR was taken from an adult with an advanced solid tumor such as melanoma, head and neck, liver or kidney cancer. The V gene is TRBV11-2, the J gene TRBJ1-4; 11 bases are shared with TRBD1. The CDR3 DNA reads as TGTGCCAGCAGCTCCCGGACAGGGGGCGCAAAACTGTTTTTT. Amino acid sequence: CASSSRTGGAKLFF. The full variable domain, with the rest looked up from reference TRBV11-2 and TRBJ1-4, is EAGVAQSPRYKIIEKRQSVAFWCNPISGHATLYWYQQILGQGPKLLIQFQNNGVVDDSQLPKDRFSAERLKGVDSTLKIQPAKLEDSAVYLCASSSRTGGAKLFFGSGTQLSVL.